The present entry profiles one T cell receptor (gamma chain) with its context. What it binds is unknown. J was trimmed by 6 bases and V by 6 bases; bases with no gene match: 11. CDR3 length: 13 amino acids. Germline V lookup: CDR1 VTNTFY, CDR2 YDVSTARD (reference sequence). The sample comes from a study of human gamma delta and Vdelta1 T cells. Findings and caveats of the study: Polyclonal Delta One T cells reportedly showed broad cytotoxic targeting of acute myeloid leukemia.

TCRdb re-processed the PCR reads using CATT. The data hold 4,000 to 5,000 gamma-chain clones, with around 29% observed a single time. The receptor comes from a human donor in good health. The chain couples TRGV3 to TRGJ1 or TRGJ2. Sequencing was carried out using Vdelta1 gamma-delta T cells from blood grown in culture (DOT cells). The DNA of the CDR3 is TGTGCCACCTGGCATCCTTCTTTTTATAAGAAACTCTTT. It is translated as CATWHPSFYKKLF.